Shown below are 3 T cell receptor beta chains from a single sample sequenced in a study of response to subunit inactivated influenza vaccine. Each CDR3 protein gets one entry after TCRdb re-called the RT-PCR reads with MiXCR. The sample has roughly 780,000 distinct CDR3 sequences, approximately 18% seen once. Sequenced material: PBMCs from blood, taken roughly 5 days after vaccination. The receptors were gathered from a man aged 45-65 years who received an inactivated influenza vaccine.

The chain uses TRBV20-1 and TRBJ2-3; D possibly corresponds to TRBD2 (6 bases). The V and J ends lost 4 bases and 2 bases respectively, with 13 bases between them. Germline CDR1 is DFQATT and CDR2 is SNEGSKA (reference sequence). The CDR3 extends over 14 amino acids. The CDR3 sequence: CSATSGLITDTQYF. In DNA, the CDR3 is TGCAGTGCTACCAGCGGGCTGATCACAGATACGCAGTATTTT.

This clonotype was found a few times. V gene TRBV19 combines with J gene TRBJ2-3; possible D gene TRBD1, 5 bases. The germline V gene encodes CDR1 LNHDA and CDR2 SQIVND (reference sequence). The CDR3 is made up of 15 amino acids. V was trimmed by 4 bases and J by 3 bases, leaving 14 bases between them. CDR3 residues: CASSTAGHRTDTQYF. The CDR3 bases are TGTGCCAGTAGTACGGCAGGGCATAGGACAGATACGCAGTATTTT.

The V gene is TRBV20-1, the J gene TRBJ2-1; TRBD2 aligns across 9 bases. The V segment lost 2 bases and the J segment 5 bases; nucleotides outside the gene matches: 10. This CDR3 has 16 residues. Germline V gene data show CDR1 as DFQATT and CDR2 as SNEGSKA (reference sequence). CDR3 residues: CSARIPGLAYHNEQFF. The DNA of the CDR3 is TGCAGTGCTAGAATCCCGGGACTAGCCTACCACAATGAGCAGTTCTTC.